The rows below give T cell receptor beta chains drawn from one sample of a study of spatial heterogeneity in lung cancer. TCRdb re-derived calls from the 5' RACE reads in MiXCR, one entry per CDR3 protein. The sample includes some 23,000 distinct CDR3 sequences, roughly 7% of them seen just once. The sample here was PBMCs, taken at surgery. The receptors shown here come from a male donor with early-stage non-small cell lung cancer. Each CDR3 is given with its conserved first and last residue. The D gene is left open where the match is weak. Size is stated for part of the rows, as once, few or many counts, or as a class when the clone is expanded.

J gene	clone size	V gene	D gene	CDR3 DNA	CDR3 protein
TRBJ2-2	few	TRBV27	-	TGTGCCAGCAGTTCCACGGACGGATACACCGGGGAGCTGTTTTTT	CASSSTDGYTGELFF
TRBJ2-1	many	TRBV12-5	-	TGTGCTAGTGGTCAGGCAGTTTATAAGGATGAGCAGTTCTTC	CASGQAVYKDEQFF
TRBJ1-2	many	TRBV2	-	TGTGCCAGCAGTGTACGGGATCAGGGCTACACCTTC	CASSVRDQGYTF
TRBJ1-1	few	TRBV6-4	-	TGTGCCAGCAGTGACTATGCGGACACTGAAGCTTTCTTT	CASSDYADTEAFF
TRBJ1-1	few	TRBV28	-	TGTGTCGCCCGCAGACATAACACTGAAGCTTTCTTT	CVARRHNTEAFF
TRBJ1-4	many	TRBV4-1	TRBD1	TGCGCCAGCAGCCAGTTACAGGGGGCGTTGGATGAAAAACTGTTTTTT	CASSQLQGALDEKLFF
TRBJ1-2	few	TRBV27	-	TGTGCCACCTGGGGACCGCGAAGGGGAGGCTACACCTTC	CATWGPRRGGYTF
TRBJ2-1	-	TRBV24-1	-	TGTGCCACCATAGGGGTCGAACCGTCTAGGGTCGACAATGAGCAGTTCTTC	CATIGVEPSRVDNEQFF
TRBJ1-2	many	TRBV6-5	-	TGTGCCAGCAGCTGGAATAACTATGGCTACACCTTC	CASSWNNYGYTF
TRBJ2-2	few	TRBV20-1	-	TGCAGTGCTAGAGAATTATCGGGAGTAGGCGGGGAGCTGTTTTTT	CSARELSGVGGELFF
TRBJ1-1	many	TRBV12-3/TRBV12-4	-	TGTGCCAGCAGTCCACGGGGCTCCACTGAAGCTTTCTTT	CASSPRGSTEAFF
TRBJ2-2	few	TRBV10-3	-	TGTGCCATCAGTGCACAAAACACCGGGGAGCTGTTTTTT	CAISAQNTGELFF
TRBJ2-1	many	TRBV19	TRBD1	TGTGCCAGTAGTATGGCCCTGACAGGGGGATCCTACAATGAGCAGTTCTTC	CASSMALTGGSYNEQFF
TRBJ1-1	many	TRBV11-2	-	TGTGCCAGCAGCGTGATGCGGGGGCAGGCTTTCTTT	CASSVMRGQAFF
TRBJ2-3	many	TRBV20-1	-	TGCAGTGGAATAGGGGGTAATATCGATACGCAGTATTTT	CSGIGGNIDTQYF
TRBJ1-5	many	TRBV11-2	-	TGTGCCAGCAGCCTTTCCCGCCAGAATCAGCCCCAGCATTTT	CASSLSRQNQPQHF
TRBJ2-5	many	TRBV6-2/TRBV6-3	-	TGTGCCAGCAGCCGGCTCCAAGAGACCCAGTACTTC	CASSRLQETQYF
TRBJ2-3	many	TRBV6-1	-	TGTGCCAGCAGTAGACTTCCCACAGCTGGGGCAGATACGCAGTATTTT	CASSRLPTAGADTQYF
TRBJ2-1	many	TRBV6-1	-	TGTGCCAGCACCGTCGCAGGCCATCGCCCAGAGCAGTTCTTC	CASTVAGHRPEQFF
TRBJ1-6	few	TRBV2	-	TGTGCCAGCTCATTTGACAAATCCTATAATTCACCCCTCCACTTT	CASSFDKSYNSPLHF
TRBJ2-2	many	TRBV20-1	-	TGCAGTGCTAGTAAGGGGACCGGGGAGCTGTTTTTT	CSASKGTGELFF
TRBJ1-2	medium-sized	TRBV5-1	TRBD1	TGCGCCAGCAGGGACGGAGGGGGCAACTATGGCTACACCTTC	CASRDGGGNYGYTF
TRBJ2-3	many	TRBV23-1	TRBD2	TGCGCCAGACTAGCGGGTACGCAGTATTTT	CARLAGTQYF
TRBJ2-5	many	TRBV6-5	-	TGTGCCAGCAGTTACTCTCACCTAGAGACCCAGTACTTC	CASSYSHLETQYF
TRBJ2-7	few	TRBV5-1	TRBD2	TGCGCCAGCAGTTTTAGCGGGAGAGGTTACGAGCAGTACTTC	CASSFSGRGYEQYF
TRBJ2-2	many	TRBV11-2	TRBD2	TGTGCCAGCAGCCCGACCGGGACTATAACCACCGGGGAGCTGTTTTTT	CASSPTGTITTGELFF
TRBJ2-1	many	TRBV20-1	-	TGCAGTGCTAGAGATAAAGGGACGCCGTACAATGAGCAGTTCTTC	CSARDKGTPYNEQFF
TRBJ1-1	many	TRBV11-2	-	TGTGCCAGCAGCTTAGAGGTGGGTCTGAACACTGAAGCTTTCTTT	CASSLEVGLNTEAFF
TRBJ1-1	many	TRBV12-3/TRBV12-4	-	TGTGCCAGCAGTTCTCCGGGACGGAAGAACACTGAAGCTTTCTTT	CASSSPGRKNTEAFF
TRBJ2-7	many	TRBV5-1	-	TGCGCCAGCAGGTCCGACATACAGGGTAACGAGCAGTACTTC	CASRSDIQGNEQYF
TRBJ2-3	many	TRBV7-3	-	TGTGCCAGCAGCTTAATGGGGGGCGGATTCACAGATACGCAGTATTTT	CASSLMGGGFTDTQYF
TRBJ2-3	-	TRBV7-6	-	TGTGCCAGCAGCTCGCGACGTGATACGCAGTATTTT	CASSSRRDTQYF
TRBJ1-1	many	TRBV12-5	-	TGTGCTAGTGCGAGACAGAGAAACACTGAAGCTTTCTTT	CASARQRNTEAFF
TRBJ2-6	many	TRBV7-8	TRBD1	TGTGCCAGCAGCGTAATAACAGGGGGCCCCACCGGGGTCCTGACTTTC	CASSVITGGPTGVLTF
TRBJ2-2	many	TRBV28	-	TGTGCCAGCAGTCCCACCCAGGGTTTCGCCGGGGAGCTGTTTTTT	CASSPTQGFAGELFF
TRBJ2-3	-	TRBV7-3	-	TGTGCCAGCAGTCCCTTAGGGAGCACAGATACGCAGTATTTT	CASSPLGSTDTQYF
TRBJ2-2	medium-sized	TRBV3-1	TRBD2	TGTGCCAGCAGCCGACTAGCAGTTAACACCGGGGAGCTGTTTTTT	CASSRLAVNTGELFF
TRBJ2-6	-	TRBV11-2	-	TGTGCCAGCAGCTACTCCTCTGGGGCCAACGTCCTGACTTTC	CASSYSSGANVLTF
TRBJ2-1	few	TRBV14	-	TGTGCCAGCAGCCGAGATATGTCGTACAATGAGCAGTTCTTC	CASSRDMSYNEQFF
TRBJ2-3	medium-sized	TRBV20-1	TRBD2	TGCAGTGCTAGGGCTAGCGGGAGTATCCCAGATACGCAGTATTTT	CSARASGSIPDTQYF
TRBJ2-2	many	TRBV5-1	TRBD1	TGCGCCAGCAGCTCAAGACAGGGGGGAAACACCGGGGAGCTGTTTTTT	CASSSRQGGNTGELFF
TRBJ2-1	many	TRBV12-3/TRBV12-4	TRBD2	TGTGCCAGCAGGCCGGGACTAGCGGGAGCGGGTGAGCAGTTCTTC	CASRPGLAGAGEQFF
TRBJ2-7	few	TRBV24-1	TRBD2	TGTGCCACCGAAAGCGGGGGGTACCCCTACGAGCAGTACTTC	CATESGGYPYEQYF
TRBJ2-2	many	TRBV11-2	-	TGTGCCAGCAGCCCCAGGGGTGTGAACACCGGGGAGCTGTTTTTT	CASSPRGVNTGELFF
TRBJ2-4	many	TRBV28	-	TGTGCCAGCAGTTTTTCAGGGTCCGGCAAAAACATTCAGTACTTC	CASSFSGSGKNIQYF
TRBJ2-1	medium-sized	TRBV12-5	-	-	CASGSSLRAGRAYNEQFF
TRBJ2-7	-	TRBV20-1	-	TGCAGTGCTAGAGAAGGTGGGGGGCGAGGCTACGAGCAGTACTTC	CSAREGGGRGYEQYF
TRBJ1-4	few	TRBV20-1	-	TGCAGTGCTTTCTTAACCGGACGGCGGCAAGGAAAACTGTTTTTT	CSAFLTGRRQGKLFF
TRBJ2-3	medium-sized	TRBV28	-	TGTGCCAGCATCCACCTCCGGGACCCGCAGAATACGCAGTATTTT	CASIHLRDPQNTQYF
TRBJ2-7	medium-sized	TRBV5-1	-	TGCGCCAGCAGCTTGAGCGGGCAGGGGGCCTACGAGCAGTACTTC	CASSLSGQGAYEQYF
TRBJ1-5	-	TRBV2	TRBD1	TGTGCCAGCGGTAGACAGGGTATAAGCAATCAGCCCCAGCATTTT	CASGRQGISNQPQHF
TRBJ1-5	many	TRBV5-1	TRBD1	TGCGCCAGCAGCTTAACAGGGGGGGATCAGCCCCAGCATTTT	CASSLTGGDQPQHF
TRBJ2-3	many	TRBV28	TRBD2	TGTGCCAGCTTTAGCGGGAGGGGAGATACGCAGTATTTT	CASFSGRGDTQYF
TRBJ2-7	many	TRBV20-1	-	TGCAGTGCTACGGGCTGGAGCTCCTACGAGCAGTACTTC	CSATGWSSYEQYF
TRBJ1-1	medium-sized	TRBV7-3	-	TGTGCCAGCAGCTTGGAATTCAGGGGAGGGACTGAAGCTTTCTTT	CASSLEFRGGTEAFF